These T cell receptor beta chains were read from a single sample in a study of shared clonotypes between healthy human individuals. Using immunoSEQ multiplex PCR, the repertoire was profiled, and TCRdb retains in-frame clones only, with some absent. The repertoire consists of approximately 500,000 clones, with about 95% occurring once and the leading ten covering less than 0.06%. The sequenced material came from naive CD4+ T cells sorted from blood. All receptors come from a woman aged 25 to 39 in good health. Each CDR3 is given with its conserved first and last residue. D genes are given only for firm matches. The size field is filled for only some rows; it gives once, few, many or a size class.

CDR3aa	CDR3nt	d_gene	j_gene	len	abundance	v_gene
CASRRLRGRGTGELFF	TGTGCCAGCAGACGCCTTAGGGGGCGAGGCACCGGGGAGCTGTTTTTT	TRBD1	TRBJ2-2	16	-	TRBV13
CASKLGSDNQPQHF	TGTGCCAGCAAGTTGGGGAGCGACAATCAGCCCCAGCATTTT	-	TRBJ1-5	14	-	TRBV6-5
CASRLGTGLWYEQYF	TGCGCCAGCAGATTAGGGACAGGCCTGTGGTACGAGCAGTACTTC	TRBD1	TRBJ2-7	15	-	TRBV5-1
CASSLVGRQPADEKLFF	TGTGCCAGCAGCTTAGTCGGGAGACAGCCTGCAGATGAAAAACTGTTTTTT	-	TRBJ1-4	17	-	TRBV7-2
CASSLEQGTISGNTIYF	TGCGCCAGCAGCTTGGAGCAGGGAACCATCTCTGGAAACACCATATATTTT	-	TRBJ1-3	17	-	TRBV5-1
CASSIGLAPGELFF	TGTGCCAGTAGTATCGGACTAGCCCCCGGGGAGCTGTTTTTT	TRBD2	TRBJ2-2	14	-	TRBV19
CASSLQQNYGYTF	TGTGCCAGCAGTCTACAGCAAAACTATGGCTACACCTTC	-	TRBJ1-2	13	-	TRBV6-5
CARSLKESRDTSKPYNEQFF	TGTGCCAGAAGCCTTAAAGAGTCCCGGGACACCTCGAAGCCCTACAATGAGCAGTTCTTC	-	TRBJ2-1	20	-	TRBV5-3
CASSLKGLAAYNEQFF	TGTGCCAGCAGTTTAAAGGGACTAGCGGCATACAATGAGCAGTTCTTC	TRBD2	TRBJ2-1	16	-	TRBV28
CASSRTGGAVPQPQHF	TGTGCCAGCAGTAGAACAGGGGGAGCGGTTCCTCAGCCCCAGCATTTT	TRBD1	TRBJ1-5	16	once	TRBV28
CASSPGTVQETQYF	TGCGCCAGCAGCCCGGGGACAGTACAAGAGACCCAGTACTTC	TRBD1	TRBJ2-5	14	few	TRBV5-1
CASSLSPATSENEQFF	TGTGCCAGCAGTTTATCCCCGGCGACTAGCGAGAATGAGCAGTTCTTC	TRBD2	TRBJ2-1	16	-	TRBV27
CASFGLAGVDEQFF	TGTGCCAGCTTCGGACTAGCGGGAGTCGATGAGCAGTTCTTC	TRBD2	TRBJ2-1	14	-	TRBV7-9
CASSARDRGNYGYTF	TGTGCCAGCAGTGCCCGGGACAGGGGGAACTATGGCTACACCTTC	TRBD1	TRBJ1-2	15	-	TRBV2
CASSLPGDNTQYF	TGTGCCAGCAGCTTACCCGGTGATAATACGCAGTATTTT	-	TRBJ2-3	13	-	TRBV7-9
CASSSPRGRGREYEQYF	TGTGCCAGCAGCTCCCCCCGGGGCAGGGGGCGCGAATACGAGCAGTACTTC	TRBD1	TRBJ2-7	17	-	TRBV11-2
CSVEDLLPGWGAFF	TGCAGCGTTGAAGATCTTTTACCGGGGTGGGGAGCTTTCTTT	-	TRBJ1-1	14	-	TRBV29-1
CASSLWAGGRNNQPQHF	TGTGCCAGCAGTTTATGGGCCGGGGGCAGAAACAATCAGCCCCAGCATTTT	-	TRBJ1-5	17	-	TRBV28
CASSVAGSGTEAFF	TGCGCCAGCAGTGTTGCAGGGTCGGGCACTGAAGCTTTCTTT	-	TRBJ1-1	14	-	TRBV10-2
CASRNPSGAHEQFF	TGTGCCAGCAGAAACCCTAGCGGGGCCCATGAGCAGTTCTTC	TRBD2	TRBJ2-1	14	-	TRBV2
CASSLGLAEYNEQFF	TGCGCCAGCAGCTTGGGACTAGCGGAGTACAATGAGCAGTTCTTC	TRBD2	TRBJ2-1	15	-	TRBV5-1
CASSLALTNYGYTF	TGCGCCAGCAGCTTGGCCCTTACTAACTATGGCTACACCTTC	-	TRBJ1-2	14	-	TRBV5-1
CASSLQETQYF	TGTGCCAGCAGCCTACAAGAGACCCAGTACTTC	-	TRBJ2-5	11	-	TRBV7-9
CASSHRKFRTPYEQYF	TGTGCCAGCAGTCATAGGAAGTTCCGCACCCCCTACGAGCAGTACTTC	-	TRBJ2-7	16	-	TRBV28
CASSPRSYIQNIQYF	TGTGCCAGCAGTCCCAGGTCGTATATACAAAACATTCAGTACTTC	-	TRBJ2-4	15	-	TRBV27
CASSERGRGNTIYF	TGTGCCAGCAGTGAACGGGGGCGGGGAAACACCATATATTTT	-	TRBJ1-3	14	-	TRBV6-1
CASSTSLGQNTEAFF	TGTGCCAGCAGTACCTCTTTGGGGCAGAACACTGAAGCTTTCTTT	-	TRBJ1-1	15	once	TRBV7-2
CSVLPPSGSADTQYF	TGCAGCGTTCTTCCACCCTCGGGATCGGCAGATACGCAGTATTTT	-	TRBJ2-3	15	-	TRBV29-1
CASSIVAFVGTWRPQHF	TGTGCCAGTAGTATTGTGGCGTTTGTTGGTACTTGGCGGCCCCAGCATTTT	-	TRBJ1-5	17	-	TRBV19
CASSEQGPNTGELFF	TGTGCCAGCAGTGAGCAGGGCCCGAACACCGGGGAGCTGTTTTTT	-	TRBJ2-2	15	-	TRBV2
CAWGRGHGYTF	TGTGCCTGGGGCAGGGGGCATGGCTACACCTTC	TRBD1	TRBJ1-2	11	-	TRBV30
CASSWTSGRYEQYF	TGTGCCAGCAGCTGGACTAGCGGGCGCTACGAGCAGTACTTC	TRBD2	TRBJ2-7	14	-	TRBV7-2
CASSLITTGGLEQYF	TGTGCCAGCAGCTTAATAACGACAGGAGGTCTCGAGCAGTACTTC	-	TRBJ2-7	15	-	TRBV11-2
CASSQGVRVGYEQYF	TGTGCCAGCAGCCAGGGGGTCAGGGTGGGCTACGAGCAGTACTTC	TRBD1	TRBJ2-7	15	-	TRBV27
CASSPRDRGRRATNEKLFF	TGTGCCAGCAGCCCCCGGGACAGGGGGCGGAGGGCAACTAATGAAAAACTGTTTTTT	TRBD1	TRBJ1-4	19	-	TRBV13
CASNRWGANQPQHF	TGTGCCAGCAACCGGTGGGGGGCCAATCAGCCCCAGCATTTT	-	TRBJ1-5	14	-	TRBV27
CASSLQDTYGYTF	TGTGCCAGCAGCTTACAGGATACATATGGCTACACCTTC	-	TRBJ1-2	13	-	TRBV7-8
CASSFGAPSSYNEQFF	TGTGCCAGCAGCTTCGGGGCGCCTTCCTCCTACAATGAGCAGTTCTTC	-	TRBJ2-1	16	-	TRBV4-1
CAWSVLSSYNEQFF	TGTGCCTGGAGTGTACTAAGCTCCTACAATGAGCAGTTCTTC	-	TRBJ2-1	14	-	TRBV30
CASSFGLAGGGGTQYF	TGTGCCAGCAGCTTTGGGCTAGCGGGAGGGGGAGGGACCCAGTACTTC	TRBD2	TRBJ2-5	16	-	TRBV5-4
CASSPGEGVFYEQYF	TGCGCCAGCAGCCCAGGGGAGGGGGTATTCTACGAGCAGTACTTC	-	TRBJ2-7	15	-	TRBV4-1
CAISERGTQETQYF	TGTGCCATCAGTGAGCGCGGGACGCAAGAGACCCAGTACTTC	-	TRBJ2-5	14	-	TRBV10-3
CASSLRTGADTQYF	TGTGCCAGCAGCTTGAGGACAGGGGCAGATACGCAGTATTTT	TRBD1	TRBJ2-3	14	-	TRBV5-6